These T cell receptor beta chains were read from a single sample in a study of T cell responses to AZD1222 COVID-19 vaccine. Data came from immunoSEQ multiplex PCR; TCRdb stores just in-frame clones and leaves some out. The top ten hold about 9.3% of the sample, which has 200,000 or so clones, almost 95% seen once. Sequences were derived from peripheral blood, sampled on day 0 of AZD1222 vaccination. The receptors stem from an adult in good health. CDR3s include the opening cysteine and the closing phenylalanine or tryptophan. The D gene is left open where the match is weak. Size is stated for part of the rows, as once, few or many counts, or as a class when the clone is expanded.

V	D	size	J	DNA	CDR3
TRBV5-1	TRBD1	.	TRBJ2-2	TGCGCCAGCAGCATGACAGGGGGTAGGAGCACCGGGGAGCTGTTTTTT	CASSMTGGRSTGELFF
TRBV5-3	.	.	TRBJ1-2	TGTGCCAGAAGCTTGGAAGAGGGAGTTTACGGCTACACCTTC	CARSLEEGVYGYTF
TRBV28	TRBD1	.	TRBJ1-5	TGTGCCAGCAGTACGTCAGGGGGAATGAGCAATCAGCCCCAGCATTTT	CASSTSGGMSNQPQHF
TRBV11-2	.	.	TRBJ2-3	TGTGCCAGCAGCTTCACAGATACGCAGTATTTT	CASSFTDTQYF
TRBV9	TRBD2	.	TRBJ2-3	TGTGCCAGCAGCGTAGGCGCTAGCGGGGGCACAGATACGCAGTATTTT	CASSVGASGGTDTQYF
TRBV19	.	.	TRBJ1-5	TGTGCCAGTAGTATAGGTGGCGGTAGCAATCAGCCCCAGCATTTT	CASSIGGGSNQPQHF
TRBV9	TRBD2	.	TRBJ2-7	TGTGCCAGCAGCCCAACACTAGCGGCCCGTACCTACGAGCAGTACTTC	CASSPTLAARTYEQYF
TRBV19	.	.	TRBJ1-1	TGTTCGGCCAGCTCAGACACTGAAGCTTTCTTT	CSASSDTEAFF
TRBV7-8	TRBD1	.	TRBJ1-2	TGTGCCAGCAGCTTATACCGGACAGGGGTTGTAGGCTACACCTTC	CASSLYRTGVVGYTF
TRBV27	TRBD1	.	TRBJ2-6	TGTGCCAGCAGGAGCATACGGGACAGGGCTCGATCTGGGGCCAACGTCCTGACTTTC	CASRSIRDRARSGANVLTF
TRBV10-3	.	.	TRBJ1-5	TGTGCCATCAGCGAGGCGGGGGCTCTAGGGCAGCCCCAGCATTTT	CAISEAGALGQPQHF
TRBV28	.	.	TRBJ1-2	TGTGCCAGCAGGAGACACGTTGGTGGGAGTTACTATGGCTACACCTTC	CASRRHVGGSYYGYTF
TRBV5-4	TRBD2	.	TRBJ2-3	TGTGCCAGCAGCCTTCTTGGACTAGCGGGCGCAGATACGCAGTATTTT	CASSLLGLAGADTQYF
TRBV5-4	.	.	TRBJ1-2	TGTGCCAGCAGCCGGGACAAGTATGGCTACACCTTC	CASSRDKYGYTF
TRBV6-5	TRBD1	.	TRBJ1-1	TGTGCCAGCAGAGAGACAGGGGGGAACACTGAAGCTTTCTTT	CASRETGGNTEAFF
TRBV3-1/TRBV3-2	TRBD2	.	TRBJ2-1	TGTGCCAGCAGCCATAGCGGGAGGAGGTACAATGAGCAGTTCTTC	CASSHSGRRYNEQFF
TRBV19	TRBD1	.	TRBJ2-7	TGTGCCAGTAGTATCCCCGGGACAGACTCCTACGAGCAGTACTTC	CASSIPGTDSYEQYF
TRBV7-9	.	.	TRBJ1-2	TGTGCCAGCGTTGCAGGGGAGGGGTTCGACTATGGCTACACCTTC	CASVAGEGFDYGYTF
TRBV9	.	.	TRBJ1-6	TGTGCCAGCAGCGCCGGAGACCGGAATTCACCCCTCCACTTT	CASSAGDRNSPLHF
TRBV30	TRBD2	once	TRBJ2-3	TGTGCCTGGGGGACTAGCGGGACCCCCACAGATACGCAGTATTTT	CAWGTSGTPTDTQYF
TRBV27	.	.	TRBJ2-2	TGTGCCAGCAGTAGGGACCGAGGGACCGGGGAGCTGTTTTTT	CASSRDRGTGELFF
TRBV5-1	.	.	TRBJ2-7	TGCGCCAGCAGCCCTGGTTTGGGCTACGAGCAGTACTTC	CASSPGLGYEQYF
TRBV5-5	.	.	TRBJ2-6	TGTGCCAGCAGCTTGGAGGGAACTGGGGCCAACGTCCTGACTTTC	CASSLEGTGANVLTF
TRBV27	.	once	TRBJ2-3	TGTGCCAGCAGTTTATCCCTACCCAGTGACAGCCATACGCAGTATTTT	CASSLSLPSDSHTQYF
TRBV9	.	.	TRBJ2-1	TGTGCCAGCAGCGTAGCTCCGGGGCGGGATGAGCAGTTCTTC	CASSVAPGRDEQFF